This TCR beta chain derives from a study of tumor-infiltrating lymphocytes in primary liver carcinoma. Study-wide results and limits: In tumor-adjacent and tumor-blood pairs, overlap was lower than in tumor region pairs.

The CDR3 consists of 12 residues. V lost 6 bases to trimming and J lost 14 bases, with 17 bases between them. Unsorted whole blood yielded blood RNA, and germline DNA was extracted as well. The authors collected around 3.9 milliliters of peripheral blood before surgery. With a constant-region primer, TCR beta cDNA was made from 450 to 500 ng of total RNA. Amplification in three nested multiplex PCR rounds with slightly modified ARM-PCR gave rise to TCR beta libraries. It was with TRBV1-TRBV30 forward primers and a C-beta reverse primer that the first two PCR rounds were run, at roughly 9 cycles each. TCRdb recomputed calls from the multiplex PCR reads with MiXCR, one row per CDR3 protein. The sample has 320,000 or so distinct CDR3 sequences, 60% to 80% seen once. This clonotype qualifies as medium-sized (0.01 to 0.1%). The antigen is undetermined.

Sequences were obtained from peripheral blood. This TCR derives from a man between 40 and 49 years old with primary liver carcinoma and hepatitis B virus infection. The chain couples TRBV12-3 or TRBV12-4 to TRBJ2-1, with D perhaps assigned TRBD1 or TRBD2 (6 bases each). CDR3 DNA: TGTGCCAGCAGCCCAGGGATAGGGGGGAAGTTCTTC. Translation: CASSPGIGGKFF.